This T cell receptor beta chain was retrieved from a study of tumor and adjacent non-tumor tissue in lung cancer. With regard to this clonotype: The CDR3 ends on some other residue instead of the conserved phenylalanine or tryptophan, so this is likely a read error. The DNA is left out, because the CDR3 cannot be placed on it with certainty; the CDR3 is given as TCRdb lists it.

Three rounds of nested PCR, following a modified ARM-PCR protocol, produced the TCRbeta library. TCRdb reprocessed the multiplex PCR reads via MiXCR and lists one record per CDR3 protein. The repertoire holds about 70,000 distinct CDR3 sequences, with roughly 73% as singletons. RNA was extracted from bulk tissue without any cell sorting. CDR1 and CDR2 (germline): DFQATT, SNEGSKA (reference sequence). The CDR3 spans 15 residues, counting both ends. The genes are TRBV20-1 and TRBJ2-1; TRBD2, the table's D call, lacks a check against the DNA. The sequenced material came from lung tumor tissue. The sequence was collected from a man in his 60s with non-small cell lung cancer. CDR3 region: CSALPGLDPYNERFS.